This passage covers 10 T cell receptor beta chains from one sample sequenced in a study of blood T cell repertoires in COVID-19. The repertoire was sequenced with immunoSEQ multiplex PCR; TCRdb's copy has only in-frame clones and lacks some. The sample includes around 140,000 clones, about 80% of them seen just once. The source material was peripheral blood. The receptor set was obtained from a woman aged 55-69 years with acute or convalescent COVID-19.

The chain links TRBV19 to TRBJ2-7; D remains unclear. Trimming took off 6 bases at V and 4 bases at J, with 16 bases between the two ends. This CDR3 contains 14 residues. CDR1 and CDR2 from the germline V gene are LNHDA and SQIVND (reference sequence). CDR3 DNA: TGTGCCAGTAGCGAGATGGGCACATTTTACGAGCAGTACTTC. As protein: CASSEMGTFYEQYF. Using reference TRBV19 and TRBJ2-7 for the parts outside the CDR3, the full variable domain is DGGITQSPKYLFRKEGQNVTLSCEQNLNHDAMYWYRQDPGQGLRLIYYSQIVNDFQKGDIAEGYSVSREKKESFPLTVTSAQKNPTAFYLCASSEMGTFYEQYFGPGTRLTVT.

The chain joins TRBV20-1 to TRBJ1-2; unclear D gene. The CDR3 is 11 residues long. Deletions cut 6 bases from V and 7 bases from J, with 12 bases between. Germline assignment: CDR1 DFQATT and CDR2 SNEGSKA (reference sequence). CDR3: CSADRLGGYTF. The CDR3 DNA follows: TGCAGTGCCGACCGACTAGGTGGCTACACCTTC.

The chain has TRBV15 and TRBJ1-5, with D perhaps TRBD1 (5 bases). The germline CDR1 and CDR2 sequences are LNHNV and YYDKDF (reference sequence). The V end lost 0 bases, the J end lost 4 bases, and 13 bases lay between the germline ends. The CDR3 is 16 amino acids. For the CDR3, the DNA is TGTGCCACCAGCAGAGAACGACTAGGGGCTAATCAGCCCCAGCATTTT. Protein sequence: CATSRERLGANQPQHF.

The chain carries TRBV29-1 and TRBJ2-7; TRBD1 agrees at 10 bases. V was pared by 2 bases and J by 6 bases, with 4 bases of the junction left unmatched. Germline V gene data show CDR1 as SQVTM and CDR2 as ANQGSEA. The CDR3 has 13 residues. Here the CDR3 reads CSVERDRGAEQYF. Written as DNA, the CDR3 is TGCAGCGTTGAACGGGACAGGGGTGCCGAGCAGTACTTC.

The V call is TRBV4-3, the J call TRBJ2-6, with D unresolved. V was pared by 0 bases and J by 2 bases, with 11 bases between. The CDR3 consists of 17 residues. The germline V gene has CDR1 LGHNA and CDR2 YSLEER. DNA of the CDR3: TGCGCCAGCAGCCAAGATGTGTACAACACTGGGGCCAACGTCCTGACTTTC. Translation gives CASSQDVYNTGANVLTF.

This sequence joins TRBV7-6 and TRBJ2-5; TRBD2 matches 7 bases. This CDR3 has 14 residues. From germline, CDR1 is SGHVS and CDR2 FNYEAQ. With 4 bases clipped from V and 1 base from J, the junction kept 3 bases outside the gene matches. The CDR3 protein is CASSYPGGQETQYF. Here the CDR3 DNA reads TGTGCCAGCAGCTACCCGGGGGGCCAAGAGACCCAGTACTTC.

J is TRBJ1-6 and V is TRBV25-1; unclear D gene. The germline gives CDR1 MGHDK, CDR2 SYGVNS. The CDR3 spans 14 residues. V lost 6 bases and J lost 1, with 7 bases in between. CDR3 loop: CASSPGSYNSPLHF. CDR3 DNA sequence: TGTGCCAGCAGCCCGGGGTCCTATAATTCACCCCTCCACTTT.

V and J are TRBV28 and TRBJ1-2, with 7 bases that match TRBD1. Trimming cost V 6 bases and J 6 bases; bases outside gene matches: 10. This CDR3 contains 14 residues. Germline CDR1 is MDHEN and CDR2 is SYDVKM. The CDR3 DNA follows: TGTGCCAGCAGAAAGGGGGCGCAGAGAAATGGCTACACCTTC. This translates into CASRKGAQRNGYTF.

The chain uses TRBV7-9 and TRBJ2-4; tentatively, D is TRBD1 (6 bases). This CDR3 has 14 amino acids. The germline CDR1 and CDR2 sequences are SEHNR and FQNEAQ (reference sequence). Trimming removed 1 base from V and 8 bases from J, with 12 bases in between. CDR3 sequence reads: CASSLVAGVDIQYF. CDR3 nucleotide sequence: TGTGCCAGCAGCTTAGTGGCAGGGGTAGACATTCAGTACTTC.

The CDR3 here is CASSKKGGGVPYF. CDR3 DNA: TGTGCCAGCAGTAAAAAAGGGGGCGGGGTACCGTATTTT. J is TRBJ2-3 and V is TRBV6-6, with TRBD1 as a possible D gene (7 bases). The CDR3 runs to 13 residues. In germline, CDR1 is MNHNY, CDR2 SVGAGI (reference sequence). Trimming left V 5 bases short and J 14 bases short, with 20 bases between.